These 15 T cell receptor beta chains originate from one sample sequenced in a study of EBV T-cell therapy then PD-1 blockade in nasopharyngeal carcinoma. Noted treatment: AdE1-LMPpoly-expanded autologous EBV-specific T-cell therapy followed by anti-PD-1 nivolumab. Using immunoSEQ multiplex PCR, the repertoire was profiled, and TCRdb retains in-frame clones only, with some absent. The table has 20,000 or so clones, about 79% seen once. Which antigens these TCRs recognize remains unknown. The sequenced sample was CD8+ T cells from blood, obtained at day -245 from a patient whose treatment included autologous EBV-specific T cells and nivolumab. Every receptor here comes from a man aged 35 to 55 with nasopharyngeal carcinoma.

The J gene is TRBJ1-5, the V gene TRBV7-3; a weak D match, TRBD1 (5 bases). CDR1 and CDR2 from the germline V gene are SGHTA and FQGTGA. This CDR3 has 16 residues. Trimming removed 5 bases at V and 4 bases at J, with 18 bases between. CDR3 in amino acids: CASSPDGTSPNQPQHF. The CDR3 DNA sequence: TGTGCCAGCAGCCCGGACGGGACGTCGCCTAATCAGCCCCAGCATTTT.

The chain combines TRBV15 with TRBJ1-4, with unresolved D. CDR3 size: 15 residues. The germline V gene encodes CDR1 LNHNV and CDR2 YYDKDF (reference sequence). V lost 1 base and J lost 4, with 10 bases in between. The CDR3 DNA is TGTGCCACCAGCAGAGGAGATTCGATTAATGAAAAACTGTTTTTT. Translation gives CATSRGDSINEKLFF. Full variable domain (remainder filled in from reference TRBV15 and TRBJ1-4): DAMVIQNPRYQVTQFGKPVTLSCSQTLNHNVMYWYQQKSSQAPKLLFHYYDKDFNNEADTPDNFQSRRPNTSFCFLDIRSPGLGDTAMYLCATSRGDSINEKLFFGSGTQLSVL.

This clone appeared a few times. This CDR3 is CASSYSTFSTEAFF. The CDR3, as DNA: TGTGCCAGCAGTTACTCGACGTTTAGCACTGAAGCTTTCTTT. This chain connects TRBV6-2 or TRBV6-3 to TRBJ1-1; D is ambiguous. The CDR3 has 14 amino acids. CDR1 and CDR2 (germline): MNHEY, SVGEGT. Trimming removed 0 bases from V and 4 bases from J, with 9 bases in between.

This clone was counted between two and nine times. The V call is TRBV7-9, the J call TRBJ2-7; D is ambiguous. Germline-derived CDR1 and CDR2 are SEHNR and FQNEAQ (reference sequence). V was cut by 5 bases and J by 3 bases, with 17 bases left in between. The CDR3 is 15 residues long. This chain's CDR3 is CASSTGMGKNYEQYF. CDR3 DNA sequence: TGTGCCAGCAGCACCGGTATGGGGAAAAACTACGAGCAGTACTTC.

The chain recombines TRBV9 with TRBJ1-2; D remains unclear. Trimming cost V 3 bases and J 3 bases, with 18 bases left between them. The CDR3 consists of 16 residues. Germline V CDR1 and CDR2: SGDLS, YYNGEE. The CDR3 nucleotides are TGTGCCAGCAGCGCTTCTGACTGGGCTTCGGACTATGGCTACACCTTC. This gives the protein CASSASDWASDYGYTF.

J is TRBJ1-1 and V is TRBV7-9; possibly TRBD1 for D (6 bases). CDR3 length: 19 amino acids. Germline V lookup: CDR1 SEHNR, CDR2 FQNEAQ (reference sequence). V was pared by 5 bases and J by 4 bases, with 29 bases between. The CDR3 reads CASSGLREAIQGFGTEAFF. The CDR3 nucleotides are TGTGCCAGCAGCGGCCTTAGGGAGGCTATACAGGGATTCGGCACTGAAGCTTTCTTT. The full variable domain, completed using reference TRBV7-9 and TRBJ1-1, is DTGVSQNPRHKITKRGQNVTFRCDPISEHNRLYWYRQTLGQGPEFLTYFQNEAQLEKSRLLSDRFSAERPKGSFSTLEIQRTEQGDSAMYLCASSGLREAIQGFGTEAFFGQGTRLTVV.

This chain uses TRBV5-6 with TRBJ1-3; D is undetermined. CDR3 length: 15 residues. The germline V and J ends were trimmed by 4 bases and 4 bases, with 15 bases remaining between them. The V gene's germline CDR1 is SGHDT and CDR2 YYEEEE. In DNA form, the CDR3 reads TGTGCCAGCAGCCTTCCGCGTTCGCACGGAAACACCATATATTTT. Amino acid sequence: CASSLPRSHGNTIYF.

J is TRBJ2-2 and V is TRBV7-9; no definite D call. Trimming shortened V by 6 bases and J by 6 bases, and 8 bases separated the two germline ends. In germline, CDR1 is SEHNR, CDR2 FQNEAQ (reference sequence). This CDR3 contains 12 residues. The CDR3 here is CASSELAGELFF. The CDR3 nucleotides read TGTGCCAGCAGTGAGTTGGCCGGGGAGCTGTTTTTT.

The rearrangement links TRBV6-2 or TRBV6-3 to TRBJ1-5; D may be TRBD1 (5 bases). Deletions cut 3 bases from V and 1 base from J, with 13 bases between. Germline V lookup: CDR1 MNHEY, CDR2 SVGEGT. The CDR3 extends over 16 amino acids. The CDR3 protein is CASSYFRGVSNQPQHF. CDR3 bases: TGTGCCAGCAGTTATTTTCGGGGGGTAAGCAATCAGCCCCAGCATTTT.

This clone was observed a handful of times. J is TRBJ2-2 and V is TRBV15; D remains ambiguous. The CDR3 loop spans 15 amino acids. The V gene lost 0 bases and the J gene lost 1 base, with 6 bases spanning the gap. Germline V lookup: CDR1 LNHNV, CDR2 YYDKDF (reference sequence). Here the CDR3 reads CATSRDSGNTGELFF. Here the CDR3 DNA reads TGTGCCACCAGCAGAGATTCAGGGAACACCGGGGAGCTGTTTTTT.

In this sample, this clone turned up a few times. The V call is TRBV7-9, the J call TRBJ1-2; D might be TRBD1 (5 bases). This CDR3 has 14 residues. The germline V and J ends were trimmed by 5 bases and 1 base, with 11 bases remaining between them. CDR1 and CDR2 (germline): SEHNR, FQNEAQ (reference sequence). CDR3 sequence (DNA): TGTGCCAGCAGCCCCGGGGGAGATAACTATGGCTACACCTTC. Its protein product is CASSPGGDNYGYTF.

This rearrangement joins TRBV6-5 to TRBJ1-5; TRBD1 might be the D (5 bases). Germline loops: CDR1 MNHEY, CDR2 SVGAGI. This CDR3 is 15 amino acids long. Deletions cut 2 bases from V and 1 base from J, with 9 bases between. CDR3 DNA sequence: TGTGCCAGCAGTTACGGGGGTTACAGCAATCAGCCCCAGCATTTT. This gives the protein CASSYGGYSNQPQHF.

The chain combines TRBV30 with TRBJ2-7; 11 nucleotides align to TRBD1. Germline-derived CDR1 and CDR2 are GTSNPN and SVGIG (reference sequence). The CDR3 runs 14 residues. J was trimmed by 7 bases and V by 3 bases; bases with no gene match: 8. CDR3 bases: TGTGCCTGGAGCCGCGGACAGGGGGCAGGAGAGCAGTACTTC. It translates to CAWSRGQGAGEQYF. Full variable domain (outside the CDR3, taken from reference TRBV30 and TRBJ2-7): SQTIHQWPATLVQPVGSPLSLECTVEGTSNPNLYWYRQAAGRGLQLLFYSVGIGQISSEVPQNLSASRPQDRQFILSSKKLLLSDSGFYLCAWSRGQGAGEQYFGPGTRLTVT.

This rearrangement joins TRBV30 to TRBJ2-7; D is unclear. The germline V gene has CDR1 GTSNPN and CDR2 SVGIG (reference sequence). The CDR3 loop spans 12 amino acids. Trimming removed 4 bases from V and 7 bases from J, with 14 bases in between. DNA for the CDR3: TGTGCCTGGAACGCAGATCTGAGAGAGCAGTACTTC. Amino acids: CAWNADLREQYF. Full variable domain (missing parts from reference TRBV30 and TRBJ2-7): SQTIHQWPATLVQPVGSPLSLECTVEGTSNPNLYWYRQAAGRGLQLLFYSVGIGQISSEVPQNLSASRPQDRQFILSSKKLLLSDSGFYLCAWNADLREQYFGPGTRLTVT.

The rearrangement joins TRBV6-1 to TRBJ2-7; D is undetermined. V lost 2 bases and J 6 bases, leaving 5 bases between the germline ends. Germline CDR1 reads MNHNS; CDR2 reads SASEGT. The CDR3 has 11 amino acids. CDR3 sequence (DNA): TGTGCCAGCAGTGAATTGGGCGAGCAGTACTTC. Translation: CASSELGEQYF.